This T cell receptor (beta chain) was identified in a study of identical twins. This CDR3 contains 14 residues. The V gene's germline CDR1 is SGHVS and CDR2 FQNEAQ. V lost 5 bases and J 4 bases, leaving 15 bases between the germline ends. This clonotype was counted many times. TCRdb passed the 5' RACE reads through MiXCR, listing each CDR3 protein once. The table lists a few hundred thousand distinct CDR3 sequences, roughly 10% of them singletons, with 8.5% to 10% in the top ten. This sequence joins TRBV7-8 and TRBJ2-7; D gene uncertain. Sequenced: naive T cells sorted from blood. The TCR was taken from a woman in her 50s in good health. CDR3 nucleotides: TGTGCCAGCAGCCCGCAAGACTGGTCGTACGAGCAGTACTTC. Amino acids: CASSPQDWSYEQYF.